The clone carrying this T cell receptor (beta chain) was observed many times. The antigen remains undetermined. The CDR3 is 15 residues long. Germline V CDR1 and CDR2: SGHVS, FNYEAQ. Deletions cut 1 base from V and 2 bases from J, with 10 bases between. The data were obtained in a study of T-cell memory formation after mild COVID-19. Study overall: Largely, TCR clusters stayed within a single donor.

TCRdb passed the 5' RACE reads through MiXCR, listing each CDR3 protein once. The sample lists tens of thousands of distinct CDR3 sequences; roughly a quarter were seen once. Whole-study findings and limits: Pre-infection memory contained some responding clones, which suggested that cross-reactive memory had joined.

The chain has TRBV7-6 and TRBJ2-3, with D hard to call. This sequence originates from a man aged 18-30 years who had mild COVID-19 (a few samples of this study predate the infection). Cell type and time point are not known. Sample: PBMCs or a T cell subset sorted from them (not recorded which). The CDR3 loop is CASSLEGDATDTQYF. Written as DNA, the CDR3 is TGTGCCAGCAGCTTAGAGGGTGACGCCACAGATACGCAGTATTTT.